The 15 T cell receptor beta chains below were found in one sample sequenced in a study of blood T cell repertoires in COVID-19. The method was immunoSEQ multiplex PCR; TCRdb's version includes in-frame clones alone and lacks a portion of them. Of roughly 260,000 clones listed, around 92% are singletons. Sequencing was done on a sample of peripheral blood. The origin of the receptors is a person between 18 and 30 years old with COVID-19, enrolled during active disease.

The CDR3 DNA reads as TGTGCCAGCGCGGGACAGATCACAGATACGCAGTATTTT. Protein sequence: CASAGQITDTQYF. The chain is built from TRBV2 and TRBJ2-3, with TRBD1 as a possible D gene (7 bases). CDR3 size: 13 residues. Trimming removed 8 bases at V and 2 bases at J, with 11 bases between. CDR1 is SNHLY and CDR2 is FYNNEI in the germline V gene.

The chain is built from TRBV5-8 and TRBJ1-1; 8 positions match TRBD1. Germline CDR1 reads SGHTS; CDR2 reads YDEGEE. Trimming removed 0 bases from V and 7 bases from J; junction bases left unmatched: 5. The CDR3 is made up of 14 amino acids. The CDR3 DNA follows: TGTGCCAGCAGCTTGGATGGCAGGGGGCGTGAAGCTTTCTTT. Its translation is CASSLDGRGREAFF.

This clone showed up just once. Distinct nucleotide sequences in the sample also encode this CDR3. This chain joins TRBV9 and TRBJ2-1, with 11 bases aligning to TRBD2. Germline lookup yields CDR1 SGDLS and CDR2 YYNGEE. V shed 3 bases and J 3 bases; nucleotides not matched to a gene: 2. This CDR3 contains 15 residues. DNA for the CDR3: TGTGCCAGCAGCGCTACTAGCGGGAGCTACAATGAGCAGTTCTTC. Translation gives CASSATSGSYNEQFF.

The rearrangement joins TRBV4-1 to TRBJ2-7; D not certain. In germline, CDR1 is MGHRA, CDR2 YSYEKL. V lost 2 bases and J 5 bases, leaving 7 bases between the germline ends. The length of the CDR3 is 12 residues. The CDR3 nucleotides read TGCGCCAGCAGCCAACCCCCCGACGAGCAGTACTTC. The encoded protein is CASSQPPDEQYF.

J is TRBJ2-7 and V is TRBV2; maybe TRBD2 (6 bases). CDR3 length: 13 residues. V dropped 6 bases and J dropped 4 bases, with 13 bases sitting between them. Germline lookup yields CDR1 SNHLY and CDR2 FYNNEI. This CDR3 is CASSPSGGYEQYF. The CDR3 DNA follows: TGTGCCAGCAGCCCATCTGGGGGGTACGAGCAGTACTTC.

The rearrangement uses TRBV13 and TRBJ1-1; D is perhaps TRBD1 (5 bases). CDR1 and CDR2 from the germline V gene are PRHDT and FYEKMQ (reference sequence). The CDR3 covers 14 residues. V dropped 2 bases and J dropped 9 bases, with 16 bases sitting between them. CDR3 nucleotides: TGTGCCAGCAGCTTATCGCCCGGGGGGGTGAAAGCTTTCTTT. Its translation: CASSLSPGGVKAFF.

This clone was observed a few times. The chain uses TRBV7-3 and TRBJ2-7; TRBD1 matches 10 bases. The CDR3 length is 18 residues. The V gene end was trimmed by 1 base and the J gene end by 4 bases; junction bases not matched to a gene: 13. Germline-derived CDR1 and CDR2 are SGHTA and FQGTGA. This CDR3 reads CASSLKGPSGTGDYEQYF. Written as DNA, the CDR3 is TGTGCCAGCAGCTTAAAGGGTCCCTCCGGGACAGGGGATTACGAGCAGTACTTC.

The CDR3 nucleotides are TGTGCCAGTAGTATCGACAGGGGGCCGAACTATGGCTACACCTTC. As protein: CASSIDRGPNYGYTF. The chain uses TRBV19 and TRBJ1-2; TRBD1 aligns across 10 bases. The CDR3 runs to 15 residues. CDR1 and CDR2 from the germline V gene are LNHDA and SQIVND (reference sequence). V dropped 3 bases and J dropped 2; count of bases not matched to a gene: 3.

The chain combines TRBV4-1 with TRBJ1-4; D remains unclear. The germline V gene has CDR1 MGHRA and CDR2 YSYEKL. The CDR3 extends over 14 amino acids. V was pared by 1 base and J by 8 bases, with 11 bases between. The CDR3 here is CASSQVGVREKLFF. Written as DNA, the CDR3 is TGCGCCAGCAGCCAAGTGGGAGTGAGGGAAAAACTGTTTTTT.

The chain has TRBV24-1 and TRBJ2-5; D might be TRBD2 (6 bases). Germline CDR1 and CDR2: KGHDR and SFDVKD. There are 13 residues in the CDR3. V lost 7 bases and J 3 bases, leaving 11 bases between the germline ends. CDR3 residues: CATRTSWEETQYF. The DNA of the CDR3 is TGTGCCACCAGGACTAGTTGGGAAGAGACCCAGTACTTC.

This chain connects TRBV12-5 to TRBJ1-1, with TRBD1 matching 10 bases. The germline V gene encodes CDR1 LGHNT and CDR2 FRNRAP. CDR3 length equals 15 residues. Trimming took 6 bases from V and 3 from J; bases not matched to a gene: 7. DNA for the CDR3: TGTGCTAGTGGCTGGGGACAGGGGAGGGACACTGAAGCTTTCTTT. It codes for CASGWGQGRDTEAFF.

The V call is TRBV7-9, the J call TRBJ2-1; D unclear. The CDR3 has 13 residues. Per the germline V gene, CDR1 is SEHNR and CDR2 is FQNEAQ (reference sequence). Between the trimmed V and J ends, which lost 5 bases and 7 bases, there was a span of 12 bases. CDR3 loop: CASSPLNLNEQFF. As DNA, the CDR3 is TGTGCCAGCAGCCCCCTAAATTTGAATGAGCAGTTCTTC.

This chain joins TRBV28 and TRBJ1-6; the D is unclear. Trimming stripped 2 bases from V and 9 bases from J, with 17 bases between. This CDR3 has 16 residues. Germline loops: CDR1 MDHEN, CDR2 SYDVKM. This CDR3 reads CASSLQGPDEGSPLHF. The CDR3 DNA reads TGTGCCAGCAGTTTACAAGGGCCCGACGAGGGTTCACCCCTCCACTTT. The full variable domain, rest sourced from reference TRBV28 and TRBJ1-6, is DVKVTQSSRYLVKRTGEKVFLECVQDMDHENMFWYRQDPGLGLRLIYFSYDVKMKEKGDIPEGYSVSREKKERFSLILESASTNQTSMYLCASSLQGPDEGSPLHFGNGTRLTVT.

The chain has TRBV18 and TRBJ1-2, with a tentative D call TRBD1 (6 bases). With 3 bases removed from V and 3 bases from J, the gap between germline ends came to 14 bases. This CDR3 comprises 15 residues. CDR1 is KGHSH and CDR2 is LQKENI in the germline V gene. The CDR3 DNA sequence: TGTGCCAGCTCACCGTTCGACAGGCTAGACTATGGCTACACCTTC. This sequence encodes CASSPFDRLDYGYTF.

The rearrangement uses TRBV6-5 and TRBJ2-7, with D possibly TRBD2 on 6 matching bases. The CDR3 has 14 amino acids. The germline V gene has CDR1 MNHEY and CDR2 SVGAGI. Between the trimmed V and J ends, which lost 0 bases and 4 bases, there was a span of 10 bases. Here the CDR3 DNA reads TGTGCCAGCAGTTACTCGCCCGGGGGATACGAGCAGTACTTC. Its protein product is CASSYSPGGYEQYF.